These 20 T cell receptor beta chains were all obtained from the same sample, sequenced in a study of blood T cell repertoires in COVID-19. Sequencing was performed with immunoSEQ multiplex PCR; in TCRdb, only in-frame clones are kept and a portion is missing. This table has 84,000 or so clones, approximately 90% appearing once. The sequenced sample consisted of peripheral blood. These receptors were collected from a man aged 55 to 69 with acute or convalescent COVID-19.

A single count supports this clone. J is TRBJ2-7 and V is TRBV4-1; TRBD1 aligns across 11 bases. Germline V gives CDR1 MGHRA, CDR2 YSYEKL. Trimming at V came to 1 base and at J to 0 bases, leaving 8 bases not matched to a gene. The CDR3 spans 18 residues. CDR3 bases: TGCGCCAGCAGCCAAGTTGGGACAGGGGGAAGGAGCTCCTACGAGCAGTACTTC. Protein: CASSQVGTGGRSSYEQYF.

The chain employs TRBV27 and TRBJ2-1; 8 bases are shared with TRBD2. Germline assignment: CDR1 MNHEY and CDR2 SMNVEV (reference sequence). The CDR3 spans 14 residues. V dropped 7 bases and J dropped 0; count of bases not matched to a gene: 2. The CDR3 sequence is CASTSGSSYNEQFF. DNA for the CDR3: TGTGCCAGCACTAGCGGGTCCTCCTACAATGAGCAGTTCTTC.

The rearrangement joins TRBV18 to TRBJ1-3; the match to TRBD1 covers 9 bases. The junction had 2 bases not matched to a gene; V was cut back by 2 bases and J by 0 bases. The CDR3 covers 16 residues. Germline V gene sequence: CDR1 KGHSH, CDR2 LQKENI. CDR3 DNA sequence: TGTGCCAGCTCACCAAGGACAGGGGACTCTGGAAACACCATATATTTT. Protein sequence: CASSPRTGDSGNTIYF.

A single count supports this clone. The chain links TRBV18 to TRBJ1-1; no firm D call. V gave up 3 bases and J gave up 2 bases, with 10 bases separating them. The CDR3 runs to 14 residues. CDR1 and CDR2 from the germline V gene are KGHSH and LQKENI. CDR3 nucleotides: TGTGCCAGCTCACCCCAAGCCACTAACACTGAAGCTTTCTTT. This codes for CASSPQATNTEAFF.

The CDR3 here is CASSAGLAGGQVETQYF. DNA for the CDR3: TGTGCCAGCAGTGCCGGACTAGCGGGGGGGCAGGTAGAGACCCAGTACTTC. J is TRBJ2-5 and V is TRBV6-1; 15 bases are a match to TRBD2. The length of the CDR3 is 17 residues. Germline lookup yields CDR1 MNHNS and CDR2 SASEGT. V trimming: 4 bases; J trimming: 4 bases; junction bases outside the gene matches: 7.

The rearrangement links TRBV6-1 to TRBJ2-5; D is uncertain. V was cut by 0 bases and J by 2 bases, with 10 bases left in between. CDR3 length equals 15 residues. Germline lookup yields CDR1 MNHNS and CDR2 SASEGT. The CDR3 DNA reads TGTGCCAGCAGTGAAGCGCAGGCAGAGCAAGAGACCCAGTACTTC. Protein: CASSEAQAEQETQYF.

The genes are TRBV5-6 and TRBJ2-7, with a possible D match to TRBD2 (5 bases). In germline, CDR1 is SGHDT, CDR2 YYEEEE. With 3 bases removed from V and 0 bases from J, the gap between germline ends came to 10 bases. This CDR3 contains 14 residues. Here the CDR3 DNA reads TGTGCCAGCAGCTCCTCGGGAATCTCCTACGAGCAGTACTTC. This sequence encodes CASSSSGISYEQYF. The whole variable domain, remainder taken from reference TRBV5-6 and TRBJ2-7, is DAGVTQSPTHLIKTRGQQVTLRCSPKSGHDTVSWYQQALGQGPQFIFQYYEEEERQRGNFPDRFSGHQFPNYSSELNVNALLLGDSALYLCASSSSGISYEQYFGPGTRLTVT.

Concerning this clone itself: At one end the junction does not follow the germline gene, possibly because of a read error. The chain joins TRBV7-2 to TRBJ1-6, with 7 bases fitting TRBD1. Looked up from germline, CDR1 is SGHTA and CDR2 is FQGNSA. The CDR3 has 14 amino acids. The CDR3 is CAGSFTGVASPLHF. The CDR3 region has the DNA TGTGCCGGCAGCTTTACAGGGGTAGCTTCACCCCTCCACTTT.

This sequence joins TRBV5-1 and TRBJ1-1; 11 bases align to TRBD1. Germline-derived CDR1 and CDR2 are SGHRS and YFSETQ. V shed 4 bases, J shed 5 bases, and the junction held 7 bases outside the gene matches. The CDR3 is 15 residues long. The CDR3 nucleotides are TGCGCCAGCAGCGCAAATGGACAGGGGGCTACTGAAGCTTTCTTT. It encodes CASSANGQGATEAFF.

The chain carries TRBV11-2 and TRBJ2-7; possible D gene TRBD1, 6 bases. CDR1 is SGHAT and CDR2 is FQNNGV in the germline V gene. V shed 6 bases and J shed 7 bases, with 16 bases lying between them. The CDR3 sequence is 13 residues long. The CDR3 sequence is CASSYGQGREQYF. The CDR3 DNA is TGTGCCAGCAGTTATGGTCAGGGGCGTGAGCAGTACTTC.

The sample holds one count of this clone. The chain carries TRBV19 and TRBJ1-4, with 7 bases aligning to TRBD1. CDR1 is LNHDA and CDR2 is SQIVND in the germline V gene (reference sequence). After removal of 8 bases from V and 0 bases from J, the junction contained 12 bases not matched to a gene. The CDR3 is made up of 17 amino acids. The CDR3 nucleotides read TGTGCCAGTGCTAGAATGGGACAGCCCTCAACTAATGAAAAACTGTTTTTT. It is translated as CASARMGQPSTNEKLFF.

In this sample, this clone turned up a few times. The J gene is TRBJ1-1, the V gene TRBV21-1; the table's D gene call, TRBD1, was not cross checked with the DNA. TRBV21-1 is a pseudogene locus. CDR3 length: 15 residues. CDR3 protein: CASSIPGQENTEAFF. The CDR3 coding sequence is TGTGCCAGCAGCATACCGGGACAGGAGAACACTGAAGCTTTCTTT.

CDR3 DNA: TGCAGTGCTAGTGGCCAGGGGCCTTCACCCCTCCACTTT. This gives the protein CSASGQGPSPLHF. The chain links TRBV20-1 to TRBJ1-6, with a possible D match to TRBD1 (6 bases). The CDR3 covers 13 residues. Germline CDR1 DFQATT, CDR2 SNEGSKA (reference sequence). V lost 3 bases and J lost 9, with 12 bases in between.

V is TRBV7-6 and J is TRBJ1-5; 7 positions match TRBD1. The germline V gene encodes CDR1 SGHVS and CDR2 FNYEAQ. The trim removed 1 base at V and 4 bases at J, leaving 4 bases unmatched. The CDR3 extends over 15 amino acids. The DNA of the CDR3 is TGTGCCAGCAGCTTAGGGACAGGAATTAATCAGCCCCAGCATTTT. Translated, it gives CASSLGTGINQPQHF.

The DNA of the CDR3 is TGTGCCATCAGTGGGACTAGCGGGGGGAACTCCTACAATGAGCAGTTCTTC. Its translation: CAISGTSGGNSYNEQFF. This chain links TRBV10-3 with TRBJ2-1, with 14 bases that match TRBD2. Germline trimming cut 4 bases from V and 0 bases from J; bases unmatched to any gene: 2. Germline values: CDR1 ENHRY, CDR2 SYGVKD. The CDR3 extends over 17 amino acids.

This clone was detected a few times. The J gene is TRBJ1-5, the V gene TRBV21-1; the table names TRBD1, a call not compared with the DNA. TRBV21-1 is described as a pseudogene. There are 19 residues in the CDR3. This chain's CDR3 is CASSSRTVQGGESNQPQHF. The DNA for the CDR3 is TGTGCCAGCAGCTCGAGGACAGTTCAGGGGGGTGAGAGCAATCAGCCCCAGCATTTT.

The rearrangement uses TRBV2 and TRBJ1-4, with D possibly matching TRBD1 (6 bases). V lost 6 bases, J lost 7 bases, and 15 bases lay in between. This CDR3 comprises 14 residues. Germline CDR1 and CDR2: SNHLY and FYNNEI. CDR3 DNA sequence: TGTGCCAGCAGCCTACAGGGCCCAGGTGAAAAACTGTTTTTT. It yields the protein CASSLQGPGEKLFF.

The chain joins TRBV18 to TRBJ1-5; D is unclear. This CDR3 is 14 amino acids long. Trimming stripped 3 bases from V and 7 bases from J, with 13 bases between. Germline V CDR1 and CDR2: KGHSH, LQKENI. CDR3 sequence (DNA): TGTGCCAGCTCACCGCCAGGAGGTGGACAGCCCCAGCATTTT. It yields the protein CASSPPGGGQPQHF.

This clone was detected only once. J is TRBJ2-1 and V is TRBV19, with no clear D. V dropped 3 bases and J dropped 8 bases, with 5 bases sitting between them. Germline lookup yields CDR1 LNHDA and CDR2 SQIVND (reference sequence). CDR3 size: 11 residues. CDR3: CASSIFDEQFF. CDR3 DNA: TGTGCCAGTAGTATCTTCGATGAGCAGTTCTTC.

The chain combines TRBV19 with TRBJ1-6; unclear D gene. Trimming pared 9 bases from V and 0 bases from J, leaving 12 bases between. Germline-derived CDR1 and CDR2 are LNHDA and SQIVND (reference sequence). The CDR3 sequence is 15 residues long. CDR3 nucleotide sequence: TGTGCCAGCCACACGTCCAGCTCCTATAATTCACCCCTCCACTTT. This codes for CASHTSSSYNSPLHF. The variable domain in full, with the rest retrieved from reference TRBV19 and TRBJ1-6, is DGGITQSPKYLFRKEGQNVTLSCEQNLNHDAMYWYRQDPGQGLRLIYYSQIVNDFQKGDIAEGYSVSREKKESFPLTVTSAQKNPTAFYLCASHTSSSYNSPLHFGNGTRLTVT.